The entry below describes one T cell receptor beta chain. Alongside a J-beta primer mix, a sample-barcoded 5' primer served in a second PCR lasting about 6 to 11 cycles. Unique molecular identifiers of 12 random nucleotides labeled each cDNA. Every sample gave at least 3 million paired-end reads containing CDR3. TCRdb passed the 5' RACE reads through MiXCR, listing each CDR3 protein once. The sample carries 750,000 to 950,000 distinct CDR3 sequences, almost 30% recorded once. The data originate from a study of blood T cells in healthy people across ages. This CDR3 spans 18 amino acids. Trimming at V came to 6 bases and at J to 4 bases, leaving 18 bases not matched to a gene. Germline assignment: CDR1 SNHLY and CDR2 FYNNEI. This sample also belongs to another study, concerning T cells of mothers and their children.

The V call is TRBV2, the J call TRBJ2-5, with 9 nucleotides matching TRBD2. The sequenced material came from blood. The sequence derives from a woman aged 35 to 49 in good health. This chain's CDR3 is CASSHSPSAGGLGETQYF. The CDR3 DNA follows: TGTGCCAGCAGCCACTCTCCAAGCGCGGGGGGGCTAGGAGAGACCCAGTACTTC. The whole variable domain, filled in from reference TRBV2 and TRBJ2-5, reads EPEVTQTPSHQVTQMGQEVILRCVPISNHLYFYWYRQILGQKVEFLVSFYNNEISEKSEIFDDQFSVERPDGSNFTLKIRSTKLEDSAMYFCASSHSPSAGGLGETQYFGPGTRLLVL.